This T cell receptor beta chain was observed in a study of technical replicates of blood from a handful of donors. Germline assignment: CDR1 SGHVS and CDR2 FQNEAQ. CDR3 length: 18 amino acids. V shed 1 base and J 4 bases; nucleotides not matched to a gene: 10. This clone was seen a handful of times. Method: immunoSEQ multiplex PCR; TCRdb's copy keeps in-frame clones and lacks some. The table lists tens of thousands of clones, 94% of them singletons. The chain uses TRBV7-8 and TRBJ1-6; TRBD1 matches at 7 bases. Sequences were obtained from T cells isolated from PBMCs. The receptor was isolated from a human donor in good health. The CDR3 coding sequence is TGTGCCAGCAGCTTAGACCCTTGGGGACAGTTTTATAATTCACCCCTCCACTTT. Protein sequence: CASSLDPWGQFYNSPLHF.